The clone carrying this T cell receptor beta chain was observed a few times. Assay used: immunoSEQ multiplex PCR; TCRdb lists only in-frame clones, some missing. The sample consists of about 26,000 clones, 75% to 85% of them appearing once. Single viable CD3+CD4+CD8-CD45RO+ cells were sorted as the memory CD4+ T cells. The source of the sample is a study of memory CD4+ T cells and cytomegalovirus serostatus. About the research overall: This sample comes from healthy Belgian adults, roughly 9 CMV seropositive, 24 seronegative.

This CDR3 contains 14 residues. Germline loops: CDR1 SGHDT, CDR2 YYEEEE. The V segment lost 4 bases and the J segment 3 bases; nucleotides outside the gene matches: 6. Sequenced material: memory CD4+ T cells from blood. The chain has TRBV5-6 and TRBJ1-2; TRBD1 matches at 7 bases. This clonotype originated in an adult in good health and CMV-seronegative. Here the CDR3 reads CASSPGQVYYGYTF. The CDR3 DNA reads as TGTGCCAGCAGCCCAGGACAGGTTTACTATGGCTACACCTTC. Full variable domain (outside the CDR3, taken from reference TRBV5-6 and TRBJ1-2): DAGVTQSPTHLIKTRGQQVTLRCSPKSGHDTVSWYQQALGQGPQFIFQYYEEEERQRGNFPDRFSGHQFPNYSSELNVNALLLGDSALYLCASSPGQVYYGYTFGSGTRLTVV.